Listed here is a single T cell receptor beta chain. The target antigen is unknown. Preparation of the TCRbeta library involved a method that used unique molecular identifiers. TCRdb re-called the PCR reads with MiXCR, one entry per CDR3 protein. The sample contains hundreds of thousands of distinct CDR3 sequences, approximately 15% of which appear only once. This sample was included in a study of T-cell reconstitution after alpha-beta-depleted transplantation in children. The CDR3 is made up of 15 amino acids. The germline gives CDR1 SGHKS, CDR2 YYEKEE (reference sequence). V was clipped by 4 bases and J by 5 bases, with 19 bases between them. Study-wide results and limits: After one year, T-cell counts and TCRbeta diversity mostly came from new T cells. Reportedly, alpha-beta T cells present about two months post-transplant originated from several hundred expanded clones of graft origin.

The TCR sequence derives from a male patient between 10 and 17 years old who had a stem cell transplant for acute lymphoblastic leukemia, so the T cells may come from the graft donor. The chain uses TRBV5-5 and TRBJ2-7; D remains unclear. Sequenced material: PBMCs, mostly from graft donor cells, taken 360 days after TCRalphabeta/CD19-depleted stem cell transplant. The CDR3 DNA follows: TGTGCCAGCAGCCCCTTGGTCTCTCGGGTCGACGAGCAGTACTTC. Its translation: CASSPLVSRVDEQYF.